This T cell receptor (beta chain) was profiled in a study of T cell changes during pregnancy in multiple sclerosis. CDR3 length equals 15 residues. Generated by immunoSEQ multiplex PCR, the TCRdb table keeps only in-frame clones and is missing some. This sample has 36,000 or so clones, with 70% to 90% found just once. The specimen comprised CD8+ T cells from peripheral blood mononuclear cells, sampled in the third trimester of pregnancy. This chain joins TRBV1 and TRBJ1-2; the DNA was not compared with TRBD1, the D call given in the table. TRBV1 is a pseudogene locus. This receptor was taken from a female donor with multiple sclerosis, enrolled in a pregnancy study. The CDR3 loop is CTSSQDRDRVDGYTF. Written as DNA, the CDR3 is TGCACCAGCAGCCAGGACCGGGACAGGGTCGATGGCTACACCTTC.